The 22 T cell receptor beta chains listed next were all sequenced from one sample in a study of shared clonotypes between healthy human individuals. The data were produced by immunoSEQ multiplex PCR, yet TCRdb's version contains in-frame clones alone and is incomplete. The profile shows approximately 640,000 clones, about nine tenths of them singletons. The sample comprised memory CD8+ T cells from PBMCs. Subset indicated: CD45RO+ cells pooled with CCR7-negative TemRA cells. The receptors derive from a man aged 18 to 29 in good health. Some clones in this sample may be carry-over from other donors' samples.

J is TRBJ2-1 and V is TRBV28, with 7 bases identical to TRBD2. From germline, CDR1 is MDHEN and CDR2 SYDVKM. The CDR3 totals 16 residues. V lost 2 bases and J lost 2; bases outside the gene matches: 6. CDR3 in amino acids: CASSLVGLAAYNEQFF. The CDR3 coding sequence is TGTGCCAGCAGTTTAGTAGGGCTAGCGGCCTACAATGAGCAGTTCTTC. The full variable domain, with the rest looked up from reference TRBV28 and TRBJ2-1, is DVKVTQSSRYLVKRTGEKVFLECVQDMDHENMFWYRQDPGLGLRLIYFSYDVKMKEKGDIPEGYSVSREKKERFSLILESASTNQTSMYLCASSLVGLAAYNEQFFGPGTRLTVL.

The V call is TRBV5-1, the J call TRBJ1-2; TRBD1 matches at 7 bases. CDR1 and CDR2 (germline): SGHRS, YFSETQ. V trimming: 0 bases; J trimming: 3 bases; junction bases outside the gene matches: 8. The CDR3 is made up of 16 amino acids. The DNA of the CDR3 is TGCGCCAGCAGCTTGGTAGTGCAGGGGGTGGACTATGGCTACACCTTC. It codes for CASSLVVQGVDYGYTF.

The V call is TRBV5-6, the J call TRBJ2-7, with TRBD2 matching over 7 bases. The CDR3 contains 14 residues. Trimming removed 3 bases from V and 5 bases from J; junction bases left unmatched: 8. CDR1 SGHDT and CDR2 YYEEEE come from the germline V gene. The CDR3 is CASSSPGRSHEQYF. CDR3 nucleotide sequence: TGTGCCAGCAGCTCTCCCGGGAGGAGCCACGAGCAGTACTTC.

Here the CDR3 reads CSVEDPTEGMNYGYTF. In nucleotides, the CDR3 is TGCAGCGTTGAAGATCCCACCGAGGGAATGAACTATGGCTACACCTTC. The chain employs TRBV29-1 and TRBJ1-2; D is uncertain. The CDR3 has 16 amino acids. Trimming shortened V by 0 bases and J by 2 bases, and 16 bases separated the two germline ends. Per germline, CDR1 SQVTM and CDR2 ANQGSEA.

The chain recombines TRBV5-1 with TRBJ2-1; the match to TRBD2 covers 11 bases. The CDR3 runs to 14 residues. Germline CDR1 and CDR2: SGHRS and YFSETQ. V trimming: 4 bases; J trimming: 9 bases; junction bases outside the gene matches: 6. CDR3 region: CASSLDGLAGEQFF. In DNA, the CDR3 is TGCGCCAGCAGCCTAGATGGACTAGCGGGTGAGCAGTTCTTC.

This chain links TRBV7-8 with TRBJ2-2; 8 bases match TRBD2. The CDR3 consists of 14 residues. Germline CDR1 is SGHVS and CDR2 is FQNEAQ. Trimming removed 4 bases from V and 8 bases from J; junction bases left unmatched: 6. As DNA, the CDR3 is TGTGCCAGCAGCTCCGGACTAGCCCGTGGGGAGCTGTTTTTT. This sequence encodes CASSSGLARGELFF.

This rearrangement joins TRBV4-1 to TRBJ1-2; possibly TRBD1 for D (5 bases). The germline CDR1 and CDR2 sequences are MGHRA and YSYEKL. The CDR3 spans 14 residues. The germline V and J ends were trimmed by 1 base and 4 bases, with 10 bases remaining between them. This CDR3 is CASSQVQEGYGYTF. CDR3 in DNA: TGCGCCAGCAGCCAAGTACAGGAAGGCTATGGCTACACCTTC.

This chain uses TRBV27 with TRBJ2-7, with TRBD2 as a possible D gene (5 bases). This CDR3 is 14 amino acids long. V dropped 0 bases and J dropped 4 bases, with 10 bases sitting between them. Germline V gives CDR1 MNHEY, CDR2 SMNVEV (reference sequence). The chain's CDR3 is CASSLSGAEYEQYF. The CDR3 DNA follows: TGTGCCAGCAGTTTATCGGGAGCTGAGTACGAGCAGTACTTC.

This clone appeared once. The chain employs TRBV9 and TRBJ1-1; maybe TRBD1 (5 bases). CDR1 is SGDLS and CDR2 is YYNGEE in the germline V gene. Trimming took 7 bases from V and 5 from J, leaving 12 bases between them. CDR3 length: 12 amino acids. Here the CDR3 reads CASGGAGTEAFF. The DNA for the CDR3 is TGTGCCAGCGGAGGGGCAGGGACTGAAGCTTTCTTT. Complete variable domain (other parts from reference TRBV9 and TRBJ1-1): DSGVTQTPKHLITATGQRVTLRCSPRSGDLSVYWYQQSLDQGLQFLIQYYNGEERAKGNILERFSAQQFPDLHSELNLSSLELGDSALYFCASGGAGTEAFFGQGTRLTVV.

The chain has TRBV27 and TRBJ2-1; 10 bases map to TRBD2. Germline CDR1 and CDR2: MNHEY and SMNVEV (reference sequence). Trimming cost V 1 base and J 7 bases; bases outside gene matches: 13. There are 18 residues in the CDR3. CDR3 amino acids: CASSLFIPAASGSNEQFF. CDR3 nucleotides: TGTGCCAGCAGTTTATTTATCCCGGCGGCTAGCGGGAGTAATGAGCAGTTCTTC.

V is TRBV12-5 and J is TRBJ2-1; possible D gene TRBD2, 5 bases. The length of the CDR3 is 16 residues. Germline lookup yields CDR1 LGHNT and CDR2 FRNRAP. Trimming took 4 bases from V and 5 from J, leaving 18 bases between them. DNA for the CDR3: TGTGCTAGTGGTTGGGGAGCTAGCCGTGTGGACAATGAGCAGTTCTTC. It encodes CASGWGASRVDNEQFF.

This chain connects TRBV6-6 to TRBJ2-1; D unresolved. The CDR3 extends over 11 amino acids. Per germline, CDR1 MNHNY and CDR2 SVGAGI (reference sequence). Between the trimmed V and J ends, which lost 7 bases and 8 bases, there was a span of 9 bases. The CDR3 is CASKVGDEQFF. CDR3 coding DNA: TGTGCCAGCAAGGTGGGCGATGAGCAGTTCTTC.

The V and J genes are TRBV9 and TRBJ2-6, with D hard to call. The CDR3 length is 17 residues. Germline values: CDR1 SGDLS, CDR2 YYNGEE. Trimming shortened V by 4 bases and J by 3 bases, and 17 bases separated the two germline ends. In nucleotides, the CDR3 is TGTGCCAGCAGCCCACGACCCTCGGGTGGTGGGGCCAACGTCCTGACTTTC. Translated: CASSPRPSGGGANVLTF.

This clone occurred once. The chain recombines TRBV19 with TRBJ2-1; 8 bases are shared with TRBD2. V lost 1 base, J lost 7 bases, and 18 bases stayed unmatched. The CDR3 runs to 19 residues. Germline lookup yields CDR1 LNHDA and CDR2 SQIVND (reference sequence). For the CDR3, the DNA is TGTGCCAGTAGTATAGTCGGGAGGGCCTATTTCCCCGACAAAAATGAGCAGTTCTTC. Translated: CASSIVGRAYFPDKNEQFF.

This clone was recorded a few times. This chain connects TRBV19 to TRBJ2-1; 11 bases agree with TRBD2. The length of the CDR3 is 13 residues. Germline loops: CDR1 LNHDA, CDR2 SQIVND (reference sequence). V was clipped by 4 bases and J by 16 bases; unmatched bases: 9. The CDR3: CASSTLAGGGRFF. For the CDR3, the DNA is TGTGCCAGTAGTACCTTAGCGGGAGGGGGGAGATTCTTC.

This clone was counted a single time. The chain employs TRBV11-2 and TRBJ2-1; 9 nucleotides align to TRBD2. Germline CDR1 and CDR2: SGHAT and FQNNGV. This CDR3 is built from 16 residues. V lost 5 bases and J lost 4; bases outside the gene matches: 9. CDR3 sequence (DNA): TGTGCCAGCAGCCAAGGGCCTAGCGGGATGTACAATGAGCAGTTCTTC. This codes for CASSQGPSGMYNEQFF.

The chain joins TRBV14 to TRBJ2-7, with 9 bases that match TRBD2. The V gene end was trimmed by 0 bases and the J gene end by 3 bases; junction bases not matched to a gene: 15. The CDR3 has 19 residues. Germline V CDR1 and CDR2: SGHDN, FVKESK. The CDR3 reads CASSQEALGVLAGFYEQYF. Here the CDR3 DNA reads TGTGCCAGCAGCCAAGAGGCTTTGGGAGTTCTAGCGGGATTCTACGAGCAGTACTTC. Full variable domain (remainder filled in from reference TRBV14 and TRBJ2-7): EAGVTQFPSHSVIEKGQTVTLRCDPISGHDNLYWYRRVMGKEIKFLLHFVKESKQDESGMPNNRFLAERTGGTYSTLKVQPAELEDSGVYFCASSQEALGVLAGFYEQYFGPGTRLTVT.

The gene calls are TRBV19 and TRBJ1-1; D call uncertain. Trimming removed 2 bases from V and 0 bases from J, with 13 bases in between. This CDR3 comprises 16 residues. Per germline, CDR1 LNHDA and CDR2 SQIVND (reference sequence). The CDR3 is CASSILAGTMNTEAFF. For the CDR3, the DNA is TGTGCCAGTAGTATACTAGCAGGTACAATGAACACTGAAGCTTTCTTT.

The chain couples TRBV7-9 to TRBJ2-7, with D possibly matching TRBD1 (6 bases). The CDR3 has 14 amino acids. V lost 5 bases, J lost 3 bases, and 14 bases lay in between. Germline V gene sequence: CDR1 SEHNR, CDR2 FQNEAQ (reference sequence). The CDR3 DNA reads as TGTGCCAGCAGCCCCCCCCAGGGGTTCTACGAGCAGTACTTC. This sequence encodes CASSPPQGFYEQYF.

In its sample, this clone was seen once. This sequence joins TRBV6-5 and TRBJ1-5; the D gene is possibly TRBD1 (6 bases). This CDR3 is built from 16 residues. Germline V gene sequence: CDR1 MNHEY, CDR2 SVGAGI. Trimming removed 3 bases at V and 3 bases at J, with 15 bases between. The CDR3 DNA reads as TGTGCCAGCAGTTATAGGGGGGCGCCAGCCAATCAGCCCCAGCATTTT. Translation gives CASSYRGAPANQPQHF.

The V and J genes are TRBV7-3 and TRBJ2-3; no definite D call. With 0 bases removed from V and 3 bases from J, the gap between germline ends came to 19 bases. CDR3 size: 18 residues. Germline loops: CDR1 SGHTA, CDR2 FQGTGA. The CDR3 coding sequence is TGTGCCAGCAGCTTAACGTTGAGTGTACCCCCGTCTACAGATACGCAGTATTTT. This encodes CASSLTLSVPPSTDTQYF.

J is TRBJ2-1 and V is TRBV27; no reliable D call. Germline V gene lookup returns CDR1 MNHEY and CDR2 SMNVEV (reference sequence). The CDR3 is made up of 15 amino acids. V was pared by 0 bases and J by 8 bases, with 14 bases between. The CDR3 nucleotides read TGTGCCAGCAGTTTATCGATGCCTGTCGGCCATGAGCAGTTCTTC. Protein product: CASSLSMPVGHEQFF.